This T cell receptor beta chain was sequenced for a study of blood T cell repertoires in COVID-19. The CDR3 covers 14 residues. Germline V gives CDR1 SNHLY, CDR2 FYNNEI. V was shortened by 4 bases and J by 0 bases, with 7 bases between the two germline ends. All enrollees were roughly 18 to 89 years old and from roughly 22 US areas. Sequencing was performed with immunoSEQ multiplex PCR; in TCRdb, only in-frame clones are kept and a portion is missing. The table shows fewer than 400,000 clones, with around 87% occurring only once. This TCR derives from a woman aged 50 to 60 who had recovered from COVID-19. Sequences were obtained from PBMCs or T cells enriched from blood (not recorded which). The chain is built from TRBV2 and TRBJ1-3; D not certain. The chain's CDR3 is CASSGTYSGNTIYF. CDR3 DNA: TGTGCCAGCAGTGGGACTTACTCTGGAAACACCATATATTTT.